Listed here are 15 T cell receptor beta chains from one sample, sequenced in a study of T cell responses to AZD1222 COVID-19 vaccine. Method: immunoSEQ multiplex PCR; TCRdb's copy keeps in-frame clones and lacks some. Found here are 95,000 to 150,000 clones, almost 95% of them singletons; the top ten hold around 1.8%. Sequenced material: peripheral blood, taken on day 0 of AZD1222 vaccination. All receptors derive from an adult in good health.

The chain links TRBV18 to TRBJ1-5, with unresolved D. The CDR3 is 15 residues long. Germline-derived CDR1 and CDR2 are KGHSH and LQKENI. V lost 3 bases and J lost 2, with 11 bases in between. CDR3 in DNA: TGTGCCAGCTCACCCCGGGCCGGGGGCAATCAGCCCCAGCATTTT. This encodes CASSPRAGGNQPQHF.

The genes are TRBV6-5 and TRBJ1-5, with 7 bases fitting TRBD1. From germline, CDR1 is MNHEY and CDR2 SVGAGI. The CDR3 is 14 amino acids. V dropped 5 bases and J dropped 5; count of bases not matched to a gene: 6. The CDR3 sequence: CASSSRDSYQPQHF. As DNA, the CDR3 is TGTGCCAGCAGTAGTCGGGACAGTTATCAGCCCCAGCATTTT.

The chain recombines TRBV7-4 with TRBJ2-1, with TRBD1 identical over 8 bases. The V gene end was trimmed by 0 bases and the J gene end by 7 bases; junction bases not matched to a gene: 5. This CDR3 has 15 residues. The germline CDR1 and CDR2 sequences are SGHVT and SQSDAQ. The CDR3 reads CASSLATGEVNEQFF. Here the CDR3 DNA reads TGTGCCAGCAGCTTAGCGACAGGGGAGGTAAATGAGCAGTTCTTC. The full variable domain, completed using reference TRBV7-4 and TRBJ2-1, is GAGVSQSPRYKVAKRGRDVALRCDSISGHVTLYWYRQTLGQGSEVLTYSQSDAQRDKSGRPSGRFSAERPERSVSTLKIQRTEQGDSAVYLCASSLATGEVNEQFFGPGTRLTVL.

A single count supports this clone. The rearrangement links TRBV11-2 to TRBJ1-3; 7 bases are a match to TRBD1. Germline trimming cut 5 bases from V and 1 base from J; bases unmatched to any gene: 8. CDR3 length: 16 residues. CDR1 is SGHAT, CDR2 FQNNGV, per germline. The CDR3 bases are TGTGCCAGCAGCATGAACCCGACAGGGTCTGGAAACACCATATATTTT. It specifies CASSMNPTGSGNTIYF. The full variable domain, rest sourced from reference TRBV11-2 and TRBJ1-3, is EAGVAQSPRYKIIEKRQSVAFWCNPISGHATLYWYQQILGQGPKLLIQFQNNGVVDDSQLPKDRFSAERLKGVDSTLKIQPAKLEDSAVYLCASSMNPTGSGNTIYFGEGSWLTVV.

This chain uses TRBV5-4 with TRBJ2-7; TRBD1 or TRBD2 may be the D gene (5 bases each). Germline lookup yields CDR1 SGHNT and CDR2 YYREEE (reference sequence). This CDR3 contains 15 residues. Trimming shortened V by 0 bases and J by 0 bases, and 10 bases separated the two germline ends. In DNA form, the CDR3 reads TGTGCCAGCAGCTTGGCCGGGACGGTCTCCTACGAGCAGTACTTC. Translated, it gives CASSLAGTVSYEQYF. The whole variable domain, remainder taken from reference TRBV5-4 and TRBJ2-7, is ETGVTQSPTHLIKTRGQQVTLRCSSQSGHNTVSWYQQALGQGPQFIFQYYREEENGRGNFPPRFSGLQFPNYSSELNVNALELDDSALYLCASSLAGTVSYEQYFGPGTRLTVT.

The V and J genes are TRBV5-5 and TRBJ2-1, with 9 bases fitting TRBD1. Looked up from germline, CDR1 is SGHKS and CDR2 is YYEKEE (reference sequence). This CDR3 has 16 amino acids. The trim removed 3 bases at V and 9 bases at J, leaving 13 bases unmatched. The CDR3 spells CASSSPGQGMAGEQFF. CDR3 coding DNA: TGTGCCAGCAGCTCCCCGGGACAGGGTATGGCAGGTGAGCAGTTCTTC.

Worth noting for this clone: This CDR3 is also generated by other DNA sequences in the sample. V and J are TRBV10-3 and TRBJ1-2, with 8 bases identical to TRBD1. This CDR3 region has 12 residues. Trimming removed 6 bases from V and 4 bases from J; junction bases left unmatched: 1. CDR1 is ENHRY, CDR2 SYGVKD, per germline. The CDR3 here is CAIRGTGYGYTF. The CDR3 region has the DNA TGTGCCATCAGGGGGACAGGCTATGGCTACACCTTC.

The chain recombines TRBV19 with TRBJ1-2, with unresolved D. Trimming took 3 bases from V and 8 from J, leaving 22 bases between them. This CDR3 has 16 residues. Germline V gene data show CDR1 as LNHDA and CDR2 as SQIVND (reference sequence). The CDR3 reads CASSIGMTDYGRGYTF. The CDR3 DNA reads TGTGCCAGTAGTATTGGGATGACGGACTACGGTAGAGGCTACACCTTC. The variable domain in full, completed from reference TRBV19 and TRBJ1-2, reads DGGITQSPKYLFRKEGQNVTLSCEQNLNHDAMYWYRQDPGQGLRLIYYSQIVNDFQKGDIAEGYSVSREKKESFPLTVTSAQKNPTAFYLCASSIGMTDYGRGYTFGSGTRLTVV.

V is TRBV25-1 and J is TRBJ1-1; unclear D gene. The V gene lost 6 bases and the J gene lost 6 bases, with 8 bases spanning the gap. The germline V gene encodes CDR1 MGHDK and CDR2 SYGVNS. The CDR3 length is 11 residues. DNA of the CDR3: TGTGCCAGCAGAAGGTCAGCTGAAGCTTTCTTT. It yields the protein CASRRSAEAFF.

The chain is built from TRBV5-4 and TRBJ2-3; TRBD2 matches 10 bases. V dropped 4 bases and J dropped 2; count of bases not matched to a gene: 7. The length of the CDR3 is 16 residues. Looked up from germline, CDR1 is SGHNT and CDR2 is YYREEE (reference sequence). The CDR3 DNA sequence: TGTGCCAGCAGCCGTGGGCTAGCGGGGGACACAGATACGCAGTATTTT. Its translation is CASSRGLAGDTDTQYF.

V gene TRBV6-5 combines with J gene TRBJ2-5; TRBD1 might be the D (5 bases). V gave up 0 bases and J gave up 4 bases, with 9 bases separating them. The germline V gene encodes CDR1 MNHEY and CDR2 SVGAGI. CDR3 length: 14 residues. The CDR3, as DNA: TGTGCCAGCAGTTACTCAGGGGTGGGAGAGACCCAGTACTTC. Amino acid sequence: CASSYSGVGETQYF.

This sequence joins TRBV5-6 and TRBJ1-1; no clear D. Per germline, CDR1 SGHDT and CDR2 YYEEEE. With 3 bases removed from V and 0 bases from J, the gap between germline ends came to 12 bases. The CDR3 loop spans 15 amino acids. The CDR3, as DNA: TGTGCCAGCAGCTGGGCCAGGAGCATGAACACTGAAGCTTTCTTT. Protein sequence: CASSWARSMNTEAFF. The full variable domain, rest sourced from reference TRBV5-6 and TRBJ1-1, is DAGVTQSPTHLIKTRGQQVTLRCSPKSGHDTVSWYQQALGQGPQFIFQYYEEEERQRGNFPDRFSGHQFPNYSSELNVNALLLGDSALYLCASSWARSMNTEAFFGQGTRLTVV.

The V gene is TRBV5-1, the J gene TRBJ1-1; 7 bases are shared with TRBD1. The germline V gene has CDR1 SGHRS and CDR2 YFSETQ. V shed 5 bases, J shed 2 bases, and the junction held 6 bases outside the gene matches. The length of the CDR3 is 14 residues. The CDR3 sequence: CASRSGQLNTEAFF. CDR3 DNA: TGCGCCAGCAGATCGGGACAGCTTAACACTGAAGCTTTCTTT.

The J gene is TRBJ1-4, the V gene TRBV24-1; possible D gene TRBD1, 5 bases. CDR3 length: 13 residues. Germline values: CDR1 KGHDR, CDR2 SFDVKD. V dropped 5 bases and J dropped 7 bases, with 10 bases sitting between them. For the CDR3, the DNA is TGTGCCACCAGTGGGGGCCGGGGTGAAAAACTGTTTTTT. Protein product: CATSGGRGEKLFF.

The V and J genes are TRBV6-5 and TRBJ1-2; TRBD1 matches at 7 bases. This CDR3 region has 13 residues. V gave up 4 bases and J gave up 5 bases; unmatched junction bases: 4. The germline CDR1 and CDR2 sequences are MNHEY and SVGAGI. CDR3 region: CASSWDRTYGYTF. The DNA of the CDR3 is TGTGCCAGCAGTTGGGACAGAACGTATGGCTACACCTTC.